A selection of T cell receptor beta chains follows, all from one sample in a study of cytomegalovirus exposure and HLA in healthy donors. Profiled with immunoSEQ multiplex PCR; TCRdb holds only in-frame clones, not every one. Counted here are 100,000 to 150,000 clones, less than 90% occurring once; the ten biggest clones make up more than 0.2%. Input material: PBMCs. The receptor set was obtained from a man aged 50-59 years in good health and CMV-seronegative. The CDR3 runs from the conserved cysteine through the conserved F or W. The order of the fields is V gene, J gene, clone size, D gene, CDR3 DNA, CDR3 protein. D genes are given only for firm matches. Part of the rows lack a size; the others show once, few, many or a class for expanded clones.

TRBV6-6	TRBJ2-3	-	TRBD1	TGTGCCAGCAGAAAACAGGGGGTGGCCGATACGCAGTATTTT	CASRKQGVADTQYF
TRBV5-4	TRBJ1-1	-	-	TGTGCCAGCAGCTTGGCCCCGGGGTTGAACACTGAAGCTTTCTTT	CASSLAPGLNTEAFF
TRBV9	TRBJ1-2	-	-	TGTGCCAGCAGCGTAGATCTGGAGAACTATGGCTACACCTTC	CASSVDLENYGYTF
TRBV5-1	TRBJ2-5	-	TRBD2	TGCGCCAGCAGCTTGGTAGCTAGCGGGAAAGAGACCCAGTACTTC	CASSLVASGKETQYF
TRBV5-1	TRBJ2-5	-	-	TGCGCCAGCAGCCTACAGGAGAGAGAGACCCAGTACTTC	CASSLQERETQYF
TRBV5-1	TRBJ2-1	-	TRBD2	TGCGCCAGCAGTCCGCCGTCTAGCGGGGGGTCCTACAATGAGCAGTTCTTC	CASSPPSSGGSYNEQFF
TRBV4-3	TRBJ2-7	-	TRBD1	TGCGCCAGCAGCCAAGACACAGGGGGTCGTAACGAGCAGTACTTC	CASSQDTGGRNEQYF
TRBV7-2	TRBJ2-3	-	-	TGTGCCAGCAGCTTAGGGCCCCGCACAGATACGCAGTATTTT	CASSLGPRTDTQYF
TRBV6-6	TRBJ2-1	-	TRBD2	TGTGCCAGCAGTTACTCGATTGAGACTAGCGGTGAGCAGTTCTTC	CASSYSIETSGEQFF
TRBV5-1	TRBJ1-1	-	TRBD1	TGCGCCAGCAGCGGGTCGACAGGGGGCTACACTGAAGCTTTCTTT	CASSGSTGGYTEAFF
TRBV19	TRBJ1-2	few	-	TGTGCCAGTAGTATCGGACGGGGGAACTATGGCTACACCTTC	CASSIGRGNYGYTF
TRBV6-5	TRBJ1-5	-	-	TGTGCCAGCAGTTACGGGGGCGGAGGGCCCCAGCATTTT	CASSYGGGGPQHF
TRBV7-6	TRBJ2-7	once	-	TGTGCCAGCAGCCTTAAATTGACAGTCCCCCCGGGCGACTACGAGCAGTACTTC	CASSLKLTVPPGDYEQYF
TRBV9	TRBJ1-1	-	TRBD1	TGTGCCAGCAGCAGACAGGGAGGCACTGAAGCTTTCTTT	CASSRQGGTEAFF
TRBV28	TRBJ1-2	-	-	TGTGCCAGCAGTGGCGGGGGGGTGTTCTATGGCTACACCTTC	CASSGGGVFYGYTF
TRBV6-5	TRBJ1-1	few	-	TGTGCCAGCAGTTACACTCAGAGGAGGAACACTGAAGCTTTCTTT	CASSYTQRRNTEAFF
TRBV28	TRBJ1-4	once	TRBD1	TGTGCCAGCAGTTTGGTACAGGGGGCGAATGAAAAACTGTTTTTT	CASSLVQGANEKLFF
TRBV5-6	TRBJ2-1	-	-	TGTGCCAGCAGCCCGAATCCCGGGGGTGAGCAGTTCTTC	CASSPNPGGEQFF
TRBV28	TRBJ2-7	-	-	TGTGCCAGCAAGGTCGAACAGGTGAATACCTACGAGCAGTACTTC	CASKVEQVNTYEQYF
TRBV9	TRBJ2-2	-	TRBD1	TGTGCCAGCAGCCCCTGGACAGGGAACACCGGGGAGCTGTTTTTT	CASSPWTGNTGELFF
TRBV5-4	TRBJ2-7	once	-	TGTGCCAGCAGCTTGGGACATGGCCCCTACGAGCAGTACTTC	CASSLGHGPYEQYF
TRBV5-6	TRBJ1-5	-	-	TGTGCCAGCAGCTTGGATTCGGGGGAGGGAAGCAATCAGCCCCAGCATTTT	CASSLDSGEGSNQPQHF
TRBV15	TRBJ1-6	-	-	TGTGCCACCAGCCCAGGGCGCTCCTATAATTCACCCCTCCACTTT	CATSPGRSYNSPLHF
TRBV5-6	TRBJ2-2	-	TRBD1	TGTGCCAGCAGCTTGGGGGGACAGGGTCATCCCCGAAAGACCGGGGAGCTGTTTTTT	CASSLGGQGHPRKTGELFF
TRBV18	TRBJ2-2	-	TRBD1	TGTGCCAGCTCACCACCGGGACAGGGACTCAACCCCGGGGAGCTGTTTTTT	CASSPPGQGLNPGELFF
TRBV27	TRBJ2-1	-	TRBD1	TGTGCCAGCAGAACCGACTTCGGGACAGGGCCGAACAATGAGCAGTTCTTC	CASRTDFGTGPNNEQFF
TRBV9	TRBJ2-5	-	-	TGTGCCAGCAGCGCCACGGGACACCGCCAAGAGACCCAGTACTTC	CASSATGHRQETQYF
TRBV6-1	TRBJ2-3	-	TRBD2	TGTGCCAGCAGGGCGGGACTAGCGGTCACAGATACGCAGTATTTT	CASRAGLAVTDTQYF
TRBV29-1	TRBJ2-7	-	TRBD2	TGCAGCGTTCGGAAGCGGGATAAATACGAGCAGTACTTC	CSVRKRDKYEQYF
TRBV7-6	TRBJ2-7	-	TRBD2	TGTGCCAGCAGCTTAGCTTCCGGGACTAGCGGGATTTTTGAGCAGTACTTC	CASSLASGTSGIFEQYF
TRBV2	TRBJ2-3	-	TRBD2	TGTGCCAGCAGTACCCCAGGAGCGGGAGTGGCAGATACGCAGTATTTT	CASSTPGAGVADTQYF
TRBV5-6	TRBJ1-5	-	-	TGTGCCAGCAGCTTGGGGGGGACTCACAATCAGCCCCAGCATTTT	CASSLGGTHNQPQHF
TRBV5-4	TRBJ1-4	once	-	TGTGCCAGCAGCTTTAAACTGGAGGAAAAACTGTTTTTT	CASSFKLEEKLFF
TRBV5-8	TRBJ1-2	-	TRBD1	TGTGCCAGCAGCAGTGGACAGGCCTGGCGTGGCTACACCTTC	CASSSGQAWRGYTF
TRBV4-3	TRBJ2-1	few	TRBD2	TGCGCCAGCAGCCACGAAAAGCGGGGGGCCTTCAAAAATGAGCAGTTCTTC	CASSHEKRGAFKNEQFF